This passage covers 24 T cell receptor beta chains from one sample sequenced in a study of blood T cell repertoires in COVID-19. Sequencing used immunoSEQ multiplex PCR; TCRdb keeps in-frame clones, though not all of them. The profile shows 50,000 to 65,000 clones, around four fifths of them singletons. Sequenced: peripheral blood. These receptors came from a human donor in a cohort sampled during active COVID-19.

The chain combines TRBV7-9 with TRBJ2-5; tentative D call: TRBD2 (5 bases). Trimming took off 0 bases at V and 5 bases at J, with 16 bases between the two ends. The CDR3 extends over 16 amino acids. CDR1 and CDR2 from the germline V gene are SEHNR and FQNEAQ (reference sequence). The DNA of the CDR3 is TGTGCCAGCAGCTTAGCAGTGACCAAGGAGCGGGAGACCCAGTACTTC. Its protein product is CASSLAVTKERETQYF.

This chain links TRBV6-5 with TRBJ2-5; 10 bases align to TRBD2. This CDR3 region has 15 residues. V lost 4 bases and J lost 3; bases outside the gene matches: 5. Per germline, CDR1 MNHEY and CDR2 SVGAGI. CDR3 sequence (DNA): TGTGCCAGCAGTTCCAGACTAGCGGGCGAAGAGACCCAGTACTTC. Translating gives CASSSRLAGEETQYF.

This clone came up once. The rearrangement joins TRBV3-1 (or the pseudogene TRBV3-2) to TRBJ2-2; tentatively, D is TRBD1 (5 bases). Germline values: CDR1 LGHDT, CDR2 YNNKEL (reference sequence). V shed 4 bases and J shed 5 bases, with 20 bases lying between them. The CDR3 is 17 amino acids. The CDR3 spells CASSRSSRVGVTGELFF. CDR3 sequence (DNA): TGTGCCAGCAGCCGGTCAAGCAGGGTTGGTGTGACCGGGGAGCTGTTTTTT.

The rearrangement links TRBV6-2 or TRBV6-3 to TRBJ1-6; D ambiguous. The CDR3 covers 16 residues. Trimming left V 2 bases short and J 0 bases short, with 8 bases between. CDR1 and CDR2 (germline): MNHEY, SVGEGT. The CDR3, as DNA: TGTGCCAGCAGTTACCAAGGGAGCTCCTATAATTCACCCCTCCACTTT. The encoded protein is CASSYQGSSYNSPLHF.

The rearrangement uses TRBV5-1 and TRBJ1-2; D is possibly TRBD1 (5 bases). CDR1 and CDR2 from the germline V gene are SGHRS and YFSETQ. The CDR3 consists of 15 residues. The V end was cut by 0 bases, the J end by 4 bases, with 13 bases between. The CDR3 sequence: CASSLGERGSYGYTF. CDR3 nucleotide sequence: TGCGCCAGCAGCTTGGGCGAGCGGGGGAGCTATGGCTACACCTTC.

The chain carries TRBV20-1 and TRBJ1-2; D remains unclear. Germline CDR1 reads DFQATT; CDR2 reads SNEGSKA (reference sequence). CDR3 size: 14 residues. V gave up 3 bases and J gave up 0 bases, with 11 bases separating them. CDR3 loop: CSASLAATNYGYTF. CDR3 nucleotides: TGCAGTGCTAGTCTGGCGGCCACTAACTATGGCTACACCTTC.

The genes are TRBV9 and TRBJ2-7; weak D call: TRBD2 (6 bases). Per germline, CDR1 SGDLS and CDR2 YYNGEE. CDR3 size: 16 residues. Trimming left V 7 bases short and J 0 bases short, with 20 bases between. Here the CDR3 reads CASPVDRAGSSYEQYF. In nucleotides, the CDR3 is TGTGCCAGCCCCGTCGATAGGGCGGGAAGCTCCTACGAGCAGTACTTC.

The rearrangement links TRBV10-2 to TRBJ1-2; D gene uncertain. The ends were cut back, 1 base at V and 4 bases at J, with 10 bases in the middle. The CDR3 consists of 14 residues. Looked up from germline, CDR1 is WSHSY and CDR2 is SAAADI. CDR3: CASSEFRGLYGYTF. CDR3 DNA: TGCGCCAGCAGTGAGTTCAGAGGGCTCTATGGCTACACCTTC.

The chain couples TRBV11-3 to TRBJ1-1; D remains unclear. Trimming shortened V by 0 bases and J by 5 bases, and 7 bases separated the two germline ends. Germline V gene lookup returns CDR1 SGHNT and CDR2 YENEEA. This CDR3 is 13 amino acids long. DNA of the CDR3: TGTGCCAGCAGCTTAGAGGAGGGTACTGAAGCTTTCTTT. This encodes CASSLEEGTEAFF.

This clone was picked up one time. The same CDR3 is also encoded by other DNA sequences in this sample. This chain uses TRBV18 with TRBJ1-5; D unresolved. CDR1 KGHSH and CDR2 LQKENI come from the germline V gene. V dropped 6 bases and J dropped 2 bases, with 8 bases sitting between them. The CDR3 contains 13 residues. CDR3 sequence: CASSPGGNQPQHF. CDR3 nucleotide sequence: TGTGCCAGCTCCCCCGGGGGCAATCAGCCCCAGCATTTT. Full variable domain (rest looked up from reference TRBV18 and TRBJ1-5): NAGVMQNPRHLVRRRGQEARLRCSPMKGHSHVYWYRQLPEEGLKFMVYLQKENIIDESGMPKERFSAEFPKEGPSILRIQQVVRGDSAAYFCASSPGGNQPQHFGDGTRLSIL.

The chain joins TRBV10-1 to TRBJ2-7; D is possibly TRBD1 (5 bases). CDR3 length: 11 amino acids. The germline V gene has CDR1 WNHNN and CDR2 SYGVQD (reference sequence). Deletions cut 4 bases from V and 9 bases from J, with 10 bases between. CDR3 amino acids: CASSGGPTQYF. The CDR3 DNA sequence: TGCGCCAGCAGTGGGGGCCCAACGCAGTACTTC.

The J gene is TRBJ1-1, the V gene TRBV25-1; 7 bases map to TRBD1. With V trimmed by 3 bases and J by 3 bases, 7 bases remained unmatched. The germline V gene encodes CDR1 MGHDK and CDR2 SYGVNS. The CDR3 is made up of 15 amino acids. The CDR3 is CASSDPRQGDTEAFF. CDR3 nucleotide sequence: TGTGCCAGCAGTGATCCGAGACAGGGTGACACTGAAGCTTTCTTT.

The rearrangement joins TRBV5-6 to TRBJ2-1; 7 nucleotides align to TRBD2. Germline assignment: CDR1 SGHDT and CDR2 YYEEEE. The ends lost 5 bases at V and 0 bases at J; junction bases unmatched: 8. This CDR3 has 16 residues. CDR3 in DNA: TGTGCCAGCAGGGATCTAGCGGCCAGCTCCTACAATGAGCAGTTCTTC. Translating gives CASRDLAASSYNEQFF.

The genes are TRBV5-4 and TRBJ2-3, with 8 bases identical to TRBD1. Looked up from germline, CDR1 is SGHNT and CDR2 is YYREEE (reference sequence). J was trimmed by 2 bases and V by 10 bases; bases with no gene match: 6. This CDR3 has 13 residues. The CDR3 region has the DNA TGTGCCGCAGGGGGCCCCTCCACAGATACGCAGTATTTT. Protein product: CAAGGPSTDTQYF.

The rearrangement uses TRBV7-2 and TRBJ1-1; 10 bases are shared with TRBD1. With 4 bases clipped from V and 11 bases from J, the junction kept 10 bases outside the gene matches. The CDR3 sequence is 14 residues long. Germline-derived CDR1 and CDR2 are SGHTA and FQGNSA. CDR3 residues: CASSSTGGWFRAFF. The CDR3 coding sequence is TGTGCCAGCAGCTCGACAGGGGGCTGGTTTCGGGCTTTCTTT.

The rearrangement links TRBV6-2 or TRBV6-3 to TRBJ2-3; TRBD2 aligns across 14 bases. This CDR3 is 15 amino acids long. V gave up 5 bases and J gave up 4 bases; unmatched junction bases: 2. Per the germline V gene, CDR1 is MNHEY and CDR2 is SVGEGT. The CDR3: CASSRLAGGADTQYF. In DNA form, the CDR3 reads TGTGCCAGCAGTAGACTAGCGGGAGGGGCAGATACGCAGTATTTT.

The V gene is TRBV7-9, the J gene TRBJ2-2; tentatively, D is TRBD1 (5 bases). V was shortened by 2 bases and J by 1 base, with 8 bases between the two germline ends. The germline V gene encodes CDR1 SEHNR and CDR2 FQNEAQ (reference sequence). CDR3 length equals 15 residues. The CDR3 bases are TGTGCCAGCAGCTTACAGGGTTTGAACACCGGGGAGCTGTTTTTT. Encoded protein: CASSLQGLNTGELFF.

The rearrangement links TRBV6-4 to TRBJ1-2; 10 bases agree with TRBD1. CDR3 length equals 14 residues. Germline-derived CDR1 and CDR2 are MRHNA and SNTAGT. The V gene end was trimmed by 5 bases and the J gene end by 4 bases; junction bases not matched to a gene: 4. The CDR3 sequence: CASSPTGGSYGYTF. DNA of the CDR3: TGTGCCAGCAGTCCGACAGGGGGCAGCTATGGCTACACCTTC.

The CDR3 is CASQPGSNVQPQHF. CDR3 sequence (DNA): TGTGCCAGTCAACCCGGGTCTAACGTGCAGCCCCAGCATTTT. The chain joins TRBV19 to TRBJ1-5; D ambiguous. Germline CDR1 reads LNHDA; CDR2 reads SQIVND (reference sequence). Trimming took 8 bases from V and 7 from J, leaving 18 bases between them. This CDR3 spans 14 amino acids. The variable domain in full, with the rest retrieved from reference TRBV19 and TRBJ1-5, is DGGITQSPKYLFRKEGQNVTLSCEQNLNHDAMYWYRQDPGQGLRLIYYSQIVNDFQKGDIAEGYSVSREKKESFPLTVTSAQKNPTAFYLCASQPGSNVQPQHFGDGTRLSIL.

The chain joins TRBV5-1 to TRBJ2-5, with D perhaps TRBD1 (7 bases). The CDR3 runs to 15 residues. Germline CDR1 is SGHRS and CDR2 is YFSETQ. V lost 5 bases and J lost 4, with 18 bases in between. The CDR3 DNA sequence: TGCGCCAGCAGAGGAGGGGGCACGCTTGGAGAGACCCAGTACTTC. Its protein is CASRGGGTLGETQYF.

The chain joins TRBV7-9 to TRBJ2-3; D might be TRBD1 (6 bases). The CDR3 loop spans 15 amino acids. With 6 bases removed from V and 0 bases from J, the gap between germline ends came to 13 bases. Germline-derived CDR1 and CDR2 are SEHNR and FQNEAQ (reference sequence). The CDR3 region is CASRDLRGSTDTQYF. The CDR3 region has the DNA TGTGCCAGCAGAGACCTCAGGGGTAGCACAGATACGCAGTATTTT.

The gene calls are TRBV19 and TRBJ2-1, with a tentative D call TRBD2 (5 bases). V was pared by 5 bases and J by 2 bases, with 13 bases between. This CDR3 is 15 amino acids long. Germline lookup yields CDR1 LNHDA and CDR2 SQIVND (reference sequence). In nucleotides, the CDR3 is TGTGCCAGTAGTCCGGGGTTAGTTACCTACAATGAGCAGTTCTTC. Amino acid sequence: CASSPGLVTYNEQFF.

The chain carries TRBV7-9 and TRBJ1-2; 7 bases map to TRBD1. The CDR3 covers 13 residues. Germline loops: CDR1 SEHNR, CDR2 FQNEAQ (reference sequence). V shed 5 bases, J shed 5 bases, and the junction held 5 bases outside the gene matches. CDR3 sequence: CASSLGQSYGYTF. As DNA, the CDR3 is TGTGCCAGCAGCCTGGGACAGTCTTATGGCTACACCTTC.

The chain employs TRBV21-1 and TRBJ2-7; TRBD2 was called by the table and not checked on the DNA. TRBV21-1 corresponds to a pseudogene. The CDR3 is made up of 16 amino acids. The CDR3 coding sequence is TGTGCCAGCAGCAAGGAGGAGCAGCGGGAGTTGATCGAGCAGTACTTC. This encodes CASSKEEQRELIEQYF.